The clone carrying this T cell receptor beta chain was counted a few times. A much larger clone lies a single base off, so this may be a read error. Uncontrolled infection, other autoimmune disease, pregnancy and lactation each barred patients from inclusion. The germline CDR1 and CDR2 sequences are SGHTA and FQGNSA. This CDR3 spans 15 amino acids. After removal of 5 bases from V and 5 bases from J, the junction contained 9 bases not matched to a gene. What was amplified from RNA transcripts were TCR beta CDR3 regions. TCR CDR3 regions were first amplified by RT-PCR with HTBI primers. TCRdb re-called the multiplex PCR reads with MiXCR, one entry per CDR3 protein. Here the sample spans about 290,000 distinct CDR3 sequences, roughly 13% being singletons. The sample comes from a study of T cells in Graves' hyperthyroidism and ophthalmopathy.

This receptor was identified in a woman aged 40 to 50 with Graves' hyperthyroidism. This chain links TRBV7-2 with TRBJ2-7; TRBD2 matches at 10 bases. The specimen was blood. CDR3 protein: CASSANSGRADEQYF. For the CDR3, the DNA is TGTGCCAGCAGCGCAAACAGCGGGAGGGCAGACGAGCAGTACTTC.